Each of the 9 T cell receptor beta chains below was sequenced from the same sample in a study of T cells in Graves' hyperthyroidism and ophthalmopathy. What was amplified from RNA transcripts were TCR beta CDR3 regions. RT-PCR in the first round (using the HTBI primer set) targeted the TCR CDR3. Using its own MiXCR run on the multiplex PCR reads, TCRdb lists one record per CDR3 protein. The table shows a few hundred thousand distinct CDR3 sequences, with 15% occurring only once. Sequences were obtained from blood. The receptor set was obtained from a woman aged 30 to 39 with Graves' hyperthyroidism.

Many counts were recorded for this clonotype. The chain combines TRBV28 with TRBJ1-2; D is ambiguous. The CDR3 runs 13 residues. In germline, CDR1 is MDHEN, CDR2 SYDVKM. V lost 6 bases, J lost 5 bases, and 13 bases lay in between. This CDR3 reads CASSPAGAYGYTF. CDR3 DNA sequence: TGTGCCAGCAGCCCAGCGGGTGCTTATGGCTACACCTTC.

V is TRBV2 and J is TRBJ2-3; TRBD2 might be the D (5 bases). V lost 6 bases and J 4 bases, leaving 14 bases between the germline ends. The CDR3 length is 14 residues. CDR1 is SNHLY and CDR2 is FYNNEI in the germline V gene. The CDR3 loop is CASSMDLIADTQYF. In DNA form, the CDR3 reads TGTGCCAGCAGCATGGACTTGATCGCAGATACGCAGTATTTT.

The chain is built from TRBV27 and TRBJ2-1; TRBD2 matches at 9 bases. There are 14 residues in the CDR3. Trimming took 6 bases from V and 5 from J; bases not matched to a gene: 5. The germline CDR1 and CDR2 sequences are MNHEY and SMNVEV (reference sequence). The CDR3 region has the DNA TGTGCCAGCAGGTGGGCTAGCGGGAACAATGAGCAGTTCTTC. Residues: CASRWASGNNEQFF.

The table lists this clonotype with many counts. J is TRBJ2-1 and V is TRBV7-2, with 14 bases matching TRBD2. The germline V gene encodes CDR1 SGHTA and CDR2 FQGNSA. With V trimmed by 4 bases and J by 9 bases, 8 bases remained unmatched. CDR3 length equals 16 residues. In nucleotides, the CDR3 is TGTGCCAGCAGCTCAACCGGGACTAGCGGGAGAGGTGAGCAGTTCTTC. Amino acids: CASSSTGTSGRGEQFF.

The chain is built from TRBV27 and TRBJ2-1; possibly TRBD2 for D (6 bases). Germline CDR1 reads MNHEY; CDR2 reads SMNVEV (reference sequence). The CDR3 totals 13 residues. Deletions cut 5 bases from V and 8 bases from J, with 13 bases between. CDR3 in DNA: TGTGCCAGCAGTACCCCCTCGGGGGATGAGCAGTTCTTC. It is translated as CASSTPSGDEQFF.

The chain carries TRBV20-1 and TRBJ1-2; perhaps TRBD1 as D (6 bases). With 0 bases removed from V and 4 bases from J, the gap between germline ends came to 15 bases. From germline, CDR1 is DFQATT and CDR2 SNEGSKA (reference sequence). The CDR3 sequence is 15 residues long. The CDR3 nucleotides are TGCAGTGCTAGAGATCTTCGTGACAGGAGCTATGGCTACACCTTC. Residues: CSARDLRDRSYGYTF.

The sample holds a few counts of this clonotype. The chain links TRBV7-2 to TRBJ2-2; 8 bases line up with TRBD2. This CDR3 has 16 residues. Germline trimming cut 1 base from V and 4 bases from J; bases unmatched to any gene: 5. Germline V CDR1 and CDR2: SGHTA, FQGNSA. In DNA, the CDR3 is TGTGCCAGCAGCTTAGAAGCGGGGGCTGGCACCGGGGAGCTGTTTTTT. Translated, it gives CASSLEAGAGTGELFF.

This clonotype has just one count. A much larger clone lies a single base off, so this may be a read error. The chain links TRBV6-5 to TRBJ2-7; D is undetermined. This CDR3 is 14 amino acids long. CDR1 and CDR2 from the germline V gene are MNHEY and SVGAGI. Trimming cost V 2 bases and J 3 bases, with 11 bases left between them. The CDR3 DNA reads as TGTGCCAGCAGTTACCCGAACAACAACTACGAGCAGTACTTC. It encodes CASSYPNNNYEQYF.

The rearrangement joins TRBV18 to TRBJ1-1; no definite D call. Between the trimmed V and J ends, which lost 3 bases and 2 bases, there was a span of 13 bases. Germline V CDR1 and CDR2: KGHSH, LQKENI. The CDR3 is 15 amino acids. The chain's CDR3 is CASSPGQALNTEAFF. The DNA for the CDR3 is TGTGCCAGCTCACCTGGTCAGGCTTTAAACACTGAAGCTTTCTTT.